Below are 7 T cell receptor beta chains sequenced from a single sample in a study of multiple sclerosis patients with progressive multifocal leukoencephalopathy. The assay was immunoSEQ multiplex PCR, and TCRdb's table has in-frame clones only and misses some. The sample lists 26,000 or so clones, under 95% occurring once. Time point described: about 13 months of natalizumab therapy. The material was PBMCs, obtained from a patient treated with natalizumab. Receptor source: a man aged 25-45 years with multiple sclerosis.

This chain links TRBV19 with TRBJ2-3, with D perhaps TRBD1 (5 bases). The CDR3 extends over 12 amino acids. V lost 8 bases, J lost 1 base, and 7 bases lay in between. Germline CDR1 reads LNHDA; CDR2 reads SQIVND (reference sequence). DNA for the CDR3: TGTGCCAGTGGACACCGCACAGATACGCAGTATTTT. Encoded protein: CASGHRTDTQYF.

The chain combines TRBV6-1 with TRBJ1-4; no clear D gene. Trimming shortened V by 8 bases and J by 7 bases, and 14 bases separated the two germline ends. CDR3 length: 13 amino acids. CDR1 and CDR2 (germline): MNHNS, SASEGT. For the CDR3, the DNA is TGTGCCAGCCATGTTGGACGCGCTGAAAAACTGTTTTTT. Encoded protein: CASHVGRAEKLFF.

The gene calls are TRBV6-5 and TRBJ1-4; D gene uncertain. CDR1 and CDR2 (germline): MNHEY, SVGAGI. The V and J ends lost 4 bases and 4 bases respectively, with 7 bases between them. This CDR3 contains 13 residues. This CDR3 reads CASSSAYNEKLFF. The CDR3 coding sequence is TGTGCCAGCAGTTCGGCCTATAATGAAAAACTGTTTTTT.

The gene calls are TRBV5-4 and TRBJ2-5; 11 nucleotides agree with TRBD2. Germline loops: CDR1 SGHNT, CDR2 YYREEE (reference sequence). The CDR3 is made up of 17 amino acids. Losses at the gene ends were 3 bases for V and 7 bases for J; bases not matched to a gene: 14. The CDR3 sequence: CASSSTGASGRRTTQYF. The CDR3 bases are TGTGCCAGCAGCTCCACCGGGGCTAGCGGGAGGCGGACGACCCAGTACTTC.

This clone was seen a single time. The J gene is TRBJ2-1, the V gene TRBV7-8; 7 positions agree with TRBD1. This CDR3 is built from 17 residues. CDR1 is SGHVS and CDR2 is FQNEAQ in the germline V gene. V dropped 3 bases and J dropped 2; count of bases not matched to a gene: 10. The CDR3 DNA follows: TGTGCCAGCAGCTTCTCAGGGACAGTGGTCCCCTACAATGAGCAGTTCTTC. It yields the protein CASSFSGTVVPYNEQFF.

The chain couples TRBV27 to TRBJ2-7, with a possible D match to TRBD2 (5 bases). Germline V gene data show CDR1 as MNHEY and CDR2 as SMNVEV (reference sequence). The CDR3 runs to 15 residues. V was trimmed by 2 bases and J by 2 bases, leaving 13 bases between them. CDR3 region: CASSLGGVGAYEQYV. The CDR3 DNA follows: TGTGCCAGCAGTTTAGGAGGAGTTGGCGCCTACGAGCAGTACGTC.

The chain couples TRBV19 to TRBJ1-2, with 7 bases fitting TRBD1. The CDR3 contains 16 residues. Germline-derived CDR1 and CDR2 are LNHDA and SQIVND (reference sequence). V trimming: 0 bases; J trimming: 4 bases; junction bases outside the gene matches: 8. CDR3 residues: CASSIEEWDRFYGYTF. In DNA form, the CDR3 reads TGTGCCAGTAGTATAGAAGAATGGGACAGATTCTATGGCTACACCTTC.